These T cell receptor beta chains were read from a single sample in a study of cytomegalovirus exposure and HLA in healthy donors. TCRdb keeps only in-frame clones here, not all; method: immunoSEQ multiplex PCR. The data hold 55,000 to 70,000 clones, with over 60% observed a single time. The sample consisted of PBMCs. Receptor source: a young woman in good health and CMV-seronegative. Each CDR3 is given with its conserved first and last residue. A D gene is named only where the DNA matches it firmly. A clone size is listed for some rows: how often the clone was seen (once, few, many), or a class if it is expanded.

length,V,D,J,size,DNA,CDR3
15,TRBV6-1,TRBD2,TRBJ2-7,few,TGTGCCAGTTCGTCCACCGGACTAGCGGGTAACGAGCAGTACTTC,CASSSTGLAGNEQYF
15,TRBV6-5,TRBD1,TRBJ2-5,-,TGTGCCAGCAGTTATGGGACAGGGAATCAAGAGACCCAGTACTTC,CASSYGTGNQETQYF
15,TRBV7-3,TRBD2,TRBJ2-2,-,TGTGCCAGCAGCTCCGGACTAGGATACACCGGGGAGCTGTTTTTT,CASSSGLGYTGELFF
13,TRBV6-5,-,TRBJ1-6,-,TGTGCCAGCAGTCGGGTTCGTAATTCACCCCTCCACTTT,CASSRVRNSPLHF
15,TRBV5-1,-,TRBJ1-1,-,TGCGCCAGCAGCTTAGGTTCCGGGGGAACGAGAGAAGCTTTCTTT,CASSLGSGGTREAFF
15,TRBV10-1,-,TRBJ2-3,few,TGCGCCAGCAGTGGAATCCAGGCGGGGCAGGATACGCAGTATTTT,CASSGIQAGQDTQYF
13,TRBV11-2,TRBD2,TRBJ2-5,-,TGTGCCAGTGCTAGCGGGATTGGGGAGACCCAGTACTTC,CASASGIGETQYF
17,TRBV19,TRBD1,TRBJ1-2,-,TGTGCCAGTAGTATAGCGGGCACAGGGGGCGCGAACTATGGCTACACCTTC,CASSIAGTGGANYGYTF
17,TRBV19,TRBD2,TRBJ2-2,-,TGTGCCAGTAGTCCGGGACTAGCGGGAGCTGGCACCGGGGAGCTGTTTTTT,CASSPGLAGAGTGELFF
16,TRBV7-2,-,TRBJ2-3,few,TGTGCCAGCAGCCCCAGGGGCACAATAAGGGGAGATACGCAGTATTTT,CASSPRGTIRGDTQYF
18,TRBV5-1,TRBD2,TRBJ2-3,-,TGCGCCAGCAGCTTCAGCCTAGCGGGAGGGGGTAGCACAGATACGCAGTATTTT,CASSFSLAGGGSTDTQYF
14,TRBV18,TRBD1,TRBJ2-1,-,TGTGCCAGCTCAACCCCGACAGGGGACGATGAGCAGTTCTTC,CASSTPTGDDEQFF
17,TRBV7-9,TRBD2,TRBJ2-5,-,TGTGCCAGCAGCCCCGTCCCCTGGGGGGGGTGGCAAGAGACCCAGTACTTC,CASSPVPWGGWQETQYF
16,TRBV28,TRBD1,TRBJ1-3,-,TGTGCCAGCAGTTGGGACAGGGGACAACTGGGAAACACCATATATTTT,CASSWDRGQLGNTIYF
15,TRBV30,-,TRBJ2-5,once,TGTGCCTGGTCGGAGACCGAGACCCTAAGAGAGACCCAGTACTTC,CAWSETETLRETQYF
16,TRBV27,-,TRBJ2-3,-,TGTGCCAGCAGCCACCTGACGGGAAGCTCGGCAGATACGCAGTATTTT,CASSHLTGSSADTQYF